These 14 T cell receptor beta chains share one sample of origin, sequenced in a study of cytomegalovirus exposure and HLA in healthy donors (dated by TCRdb to between 2016 and 2019). Library preparation used the immunoSEQ multiplex PCR assay. For the multiplex PCR, a mixture combining 60 forward primers for TCR Vbeta segments and 13 reverse primers for TCR Jbeta segments was used. Sourced from immuneACCESS, this table was stored by TCRdb with only in-frame sequences that have V and J called. A share of the clones is absent; for the studies checked, an unresolved V gene accounts for under half, and the remainder has no known explanation. For this sample the table gives 95,000 to 150,000 clones, of which around 80% were detected only once. The ten largest account for approximately 1.5% of the sample. Input material: PBMCs. The receptors derive from a woman aged 18-30 years in good health and CMV-seronegative.

The rearrangement uses TRBV28 and TRBJ1-5, with D possibly TRBD1 on 6 matching bases. V was shortened by 7 bases and J by 6 bases, with 13 bases between the two germline ends. Looked up from germline, CDR1 is MDHEN and CDR2 is SYDVKM. The CDR3 sequence is 13 residues long. The CDR3 DNA reads TGTGCCAGCAACGGTCAGGGGTTTCAGCCCCAGCATTTT. Protein sequence: CASNGQGFQPQHF.

This chain links TRBV9 with TRBJ2-7, with 11 bases fitting TRBD2. The germline V gene has CDR1 SGDLS and CDR2 YYNGEE. The CDR3 extends over 15 amino acids. Germline trimming cut 3 bases from V and 1 base from J; bases unmatched to any gene: 3. The CDR3 spells CASSEGLAVSYEQYF. The CDR3 nucleotides read TGTGCCAGCAGCGAGGGACTAGCGGTGTCCTACGAGCAGTACTTC.

The chain joins TRBV7-9 to TRBJ2-1; D is possibly TRBD2 (6 bases). The CDR3 contains 13 residues. Deletions cut 1 base from V and 15 bases from J, with 16 bases between. Germline CDR1 reads SEHNR; CDR2 reads FQNEAQ (reference sequence). CDR3 loop: CASSLEGVSGGFF. In DNA, the CDR3 is TGTGCCAGCAGCTTAGAAGGGGTTAGCGGCGGGTTCTTC.

A single count supports this clone. The rearrangement uses TRBV4-1 and TRBJ2-5, with 9 bases aligning to TRBD1. J lost 2 bases, V lost 0 bases, and 10 bases had no gene match. Germline loops: CDR1 MGHRA, CDR2 YSYEKL. This CDR3 is 18 amino acids long. Here the CDR3 reads CASSQDSGGQGRQETQYF. In DNA, the CDR3 is TGCGCCAGCAGCCAAGATTCAGGGGGACAGGGACGTCAAGAGACCCAGTACTTC.

The genes are TRBV5-5 and TRBJ2-2, with 9 positions matching TRBD1. V shed 2 bases, J shed 7 bases, and the junction held 6 bases outside the gene matches. The CDR3 consists of 15 residues. Germline CDR1 SGHKS, CDR2 YYEKEE (reference sequence). The CDR3 nucleotides read TGTGCCAGCAGCTTCTGGGACAGGGAAGGCGGGGAGCTGTTTTTT. The encoded protein is CASSFWDREGGELFF.

The chain has TRBV28 and TRBJ1-5; no clear D gene. V lost 2 bases to trimming and J lost 2 bases, with 10 bases between them. Germline lookup yields CDR1 MDHEN and CDR2 SYDVKM. The CDR3 is 15 amino acids. CDR3 bases: TGTGCCAGCAGTTTAGGGCTCTGGGGCAATCAGCCCCAGCATTTT. This gives the protein CASSLGLWGNQPQHF.

This clone was counted only a few times. This sequence joins TRBV7-2 and TRBJ2-1, with no clear D. Per the germline V gene, CDR1 is SGHTA and CDR2 is FQGNSA. CDR3 length: 12 residues. The ends were cut back, 11 bases at V and 4 bases at J, with 12 bases in the middle. CDR3 DNA: TGTGCCCTTGAGGCGGAGTACAATGAGCAGTTCTTC. Translating gives CALEAEYNEQFF. The whole variable domain, remainder taken from reference TRBV7-2 and TRBJ2-1, is GAGVSQSPSNKVTEKGKDVELRCDPISGHTALYWYRQSLGQGLEFLIYFQGNSAPDKSGLPSDRFSAERTGGSVSTLTIQRTQQEDSAVYLCALEAEYNEQFFGPGTRLTVL.

V and J are TRBV18 and TRBJ2-6, with D possibly being TRBD2 (5 bases). The germline gives CDR1 KGHSH, CDR2 LQKENI. Trimming stripped 8 bases from V and 0 bases from J, with 11 bases between. The CDR3 is 15 residues long. Written as DNA, the CDR3 is TGTGCCAGCGGGGAGACACTCTCTGGGGCCAACGTCCTGACTTTC. Translated, it gives CASGETLSGANVLTF.

The gene calls are TRBV9 and TRBJ1-1; D call uncertain. The CDR3 runs to 13 residues. CDR1 and CDR2 from the germline V gene are SGDLS and YYNGEE. V was trimmed by 0 bases and J by 3 bases, leaving 6 bases between them. The CDR3 reads CASSVERYTEAFF. The CDR3 DNA reads TGTGCCAGCAGCGTAGAGCGTTACACTGAAGCTTTCTTT. Full variable domain (missing parts from reference TRBV9 and TRBJ1-1): DSGVTQTPKHLITATGQRVTLRCSPRSGDLSVYWYQQSLDQGLQFLIQYYNGEERAKGNILERFSAQQFPDLHSELNLSSLELGDSALYFCASSVERYTEAFFGQGTRLTVV.

This clone occurred a few times. V is TRBV30 and J is TRBJ1-3; D is perhaps TRBD1 (6 bases). The CDR3 runs 14 residues. The V and J ends lost 3 bases and 2 bases respectively, with 11 bases between them. Germline V gives CDR1 GTSNPN, CDR2 SVGIG (reference sequence). The CDR3 loop reads CAWRGDTPGNTIYF. The CDR3 DNA sequence: TGTGCCTGGAGGGGGGACACACCTGGAAACACCATATATTTT.

V usage is TRBV15 and J usage is TRBJ1-4, with a tentative D call TRBD1 (6 bases). Germline CDR1 LNHNV, CDR2 YYDKDF (reference sequence). V dropped 0 bases and J dropped 6 bases, with 14 bases sitting between them. The CDR3 covers 16 residues. Here the CDR3 DNA reads TGTGCCACCAGCAGAGATCCTAACAGGGCGGATGAAAAACTGTTTTTT. It codes for CATSRDPNRADEKLFF.

This chain uses TRBV15 with TRBJ2-1, with unresolved D. The ends were cut back, 0 bases at V and 0 bases at J, with 3 bases in the middle. The CDR3 totals 14 residues. Per germline, CDR1 LNHNV and CDR2 YYDKDF (reference sequence). Here the CDR3 DNA reads TGTGCCACCAGCAGAGACCACTCCTACAATGAGCAGTTCTTC. Its translation: CATSRDHSYNEQFF. The full variable domain, its missing parts supplied by reference TRBV15 and TRBJ2-1, is DAMVIQNPRYQVTQFGKPVTLSCSQTLNHNVMYWYQQKSSQAPKLLFHYYDKDFNNEADTPDNFQSRRPNTSFCFLDIRSPGLGDTAMYLCATSRDHSYNEQFFGPGTRLTVL.

The chain employs TRBV5-4 and TRBJ2-2; D may be TRBD2 (7 bases). The V end lost 4 bases, the J end lost 7 bases, and 14 bases lay between the germline ends. This CDR3 is built from 14 residues. Germline values: CDR1 SGHNT, CDR2 YYREEE (reference sequence). The CDR3 DNA is TGTGCCAGCAGCCCGCCCGGGGGGCTCGGGGAGCTGTTTTTT. It translates to CASSPPGGLGELFF. The full variable domain, its missing parts supplied by reference TRBV5-4 and TRBJ2-2, is ETGVTQSPTHLIKTRGQQVTLRCSSQSGHNTVSWYQQALGQGPQFIFQYYREEENGRGNFPPRFSGLQFPNYSSELNVNALELDDSALYLCASSPPGGLGELFFGEGSRLTVL.

The rearrangement joins TRBV27 to TRBJ2-5; TRBD1 might be the D (5 bases). Trimming removed 5 bases from V and 2 bases from J, with 24 bases in between. Germline loops: CDR1 MNHEY, CDR2 SMNVEV (reference sequence). The CDR3 contains 18 residues. DNA of the CDR3: TGTGCCAGCAGTCCCGTTGCAGGGTCCGTTATATCGCAAGAGACCCAGTACTTC. Translating it yields CASSPVAGSVISQETQYF.